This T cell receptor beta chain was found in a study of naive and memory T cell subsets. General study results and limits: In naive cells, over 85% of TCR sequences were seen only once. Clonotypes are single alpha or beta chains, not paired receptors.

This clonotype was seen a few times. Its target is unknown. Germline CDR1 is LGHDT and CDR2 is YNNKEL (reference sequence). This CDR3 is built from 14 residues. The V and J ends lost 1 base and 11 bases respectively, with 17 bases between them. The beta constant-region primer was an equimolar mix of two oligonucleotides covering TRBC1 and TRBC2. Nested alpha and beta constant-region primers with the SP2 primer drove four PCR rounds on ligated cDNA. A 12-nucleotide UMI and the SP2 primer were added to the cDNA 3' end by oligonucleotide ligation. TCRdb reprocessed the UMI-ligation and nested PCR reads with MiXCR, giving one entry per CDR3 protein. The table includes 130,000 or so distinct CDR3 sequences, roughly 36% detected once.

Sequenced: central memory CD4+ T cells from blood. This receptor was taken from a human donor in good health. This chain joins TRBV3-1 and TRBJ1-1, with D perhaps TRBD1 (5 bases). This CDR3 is CASSQGSGYGSAFF. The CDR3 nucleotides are TGTGCCAGCAGCCAAGGATCAGGGTATGGTTCGGCTTTCTTT.